What follows are 2 T cell receptor beta chains derived from one specimen sequenced in a study of T cells in Graves' hyperthyroidism and ophthalmopathy. RNA transcripts provided the source from which TCR beta CDR3 regions were amplified. In the first-round RT-PCR of the TCR CDR3, the HTBI primer set was used. TCRdb re-called the multiplex PCR reads with MiXCR, one entry per CDR3 protein. Of fewer than 650,000 distinct CDR3 sequences listed, less than 15% are singletons. The sample consisted of blood. Every receptor here comes from a woman between 40 and 50 years old with Graves' hyperthyroidism.

This clonotype showed up just a few times. The V call is TRBV3-1, the J call TRBJ2-1; 11 nucleotides agree with TRBD2. V shed 0 bases, J shed 7 bases, and the junction held 5 bases outside the gene matches. CDR1 is LGHDT, CDR2 YNNKEL, per germline (reference sequence). This CDR3 has 16 amino acids. The CDR3 region is CASSQEALAGGNEQFF. As DNA, the CDR3 is TGTGCCAGCAGCCAAGAAGCCCTAGCGGGAGGAAATGAGCAGTTCTTC.

This clonotype turned up a few times. This chain joins TRBV13 and TRBJ1-1; unclear D gene. This CDR3 region has 13 residues. Deletions cut 5 bases from V and 1 base from J, with 8 bases between. CDR1 PRHDT and CDR2 FYEKMQ come from the germline V gene (reference sequence). The CDR3 region is CASSHLRNTEAFF. The CDR3 DNA is TGTGCCAGCAGCCACCTCAGGAACACTGAAGCTTTCTTT.